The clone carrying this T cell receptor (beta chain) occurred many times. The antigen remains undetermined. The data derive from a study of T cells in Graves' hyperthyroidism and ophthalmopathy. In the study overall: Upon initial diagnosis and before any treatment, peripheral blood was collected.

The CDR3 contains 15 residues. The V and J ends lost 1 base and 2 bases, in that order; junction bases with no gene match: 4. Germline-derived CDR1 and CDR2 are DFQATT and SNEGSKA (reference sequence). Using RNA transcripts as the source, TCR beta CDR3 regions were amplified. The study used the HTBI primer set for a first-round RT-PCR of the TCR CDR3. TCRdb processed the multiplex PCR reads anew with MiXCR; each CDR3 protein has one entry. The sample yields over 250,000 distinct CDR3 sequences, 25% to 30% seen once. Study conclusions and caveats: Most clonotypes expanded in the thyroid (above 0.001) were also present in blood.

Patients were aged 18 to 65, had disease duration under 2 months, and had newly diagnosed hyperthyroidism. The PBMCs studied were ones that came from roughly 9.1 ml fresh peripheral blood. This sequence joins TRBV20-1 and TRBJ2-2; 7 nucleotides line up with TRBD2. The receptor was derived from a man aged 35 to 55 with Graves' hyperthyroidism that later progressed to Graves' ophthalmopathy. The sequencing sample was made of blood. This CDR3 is CSARGASGNTGELFF. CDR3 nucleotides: TGCAGTGCTAGAGGGGCTAGCGGTAACACCGGGGAGCTGTTTTTT.